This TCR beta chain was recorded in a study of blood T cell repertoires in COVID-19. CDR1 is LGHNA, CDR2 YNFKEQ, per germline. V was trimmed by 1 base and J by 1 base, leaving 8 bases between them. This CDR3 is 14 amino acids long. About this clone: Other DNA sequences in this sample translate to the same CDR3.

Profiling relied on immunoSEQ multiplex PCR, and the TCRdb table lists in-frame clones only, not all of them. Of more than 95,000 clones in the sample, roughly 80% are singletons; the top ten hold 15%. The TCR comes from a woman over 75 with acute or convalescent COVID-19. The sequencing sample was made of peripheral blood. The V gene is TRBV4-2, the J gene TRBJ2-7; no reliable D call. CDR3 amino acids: CASSQGLASYEQYF. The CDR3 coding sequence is TGTGCCAGCAGCCAAGGACTCGCTTCCTACGAGCAGTACTTC.